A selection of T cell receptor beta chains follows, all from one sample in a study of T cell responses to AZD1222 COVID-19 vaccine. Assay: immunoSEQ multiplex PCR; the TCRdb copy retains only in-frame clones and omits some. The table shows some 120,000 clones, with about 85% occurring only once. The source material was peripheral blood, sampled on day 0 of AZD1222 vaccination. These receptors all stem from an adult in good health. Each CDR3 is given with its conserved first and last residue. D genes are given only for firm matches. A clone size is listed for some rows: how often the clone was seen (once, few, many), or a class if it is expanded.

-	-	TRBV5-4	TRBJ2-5	CASSPSMEETQYF	TGTGCCAGCAGCCCCTCTATGGAAGAGACCCAGTACTTC
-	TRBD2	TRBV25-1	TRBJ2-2	CASSGSGSARELFF	TGTGCCAGCAGTGGTAGCGGGAGCGCGCGGGAGCTGTTTTTT
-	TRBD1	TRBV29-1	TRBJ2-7	CSVIQGAAYEQYF	TGCAGCGTCATACAGGGGGCTGCCTACGAGCAGTACTTC
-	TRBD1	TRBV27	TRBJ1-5	CASSLGGGGNQPQHF	TGTGCCAGCAGTTTAGGAGGGGGCGGCAATCAGCCCCAGCATTTT
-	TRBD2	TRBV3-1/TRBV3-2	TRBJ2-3	CASSPRLAGSTDTQYF	TGTGCCAGCAGCCCCCGACTAGCGGGGAGCACAGATACGCAGTATTTT
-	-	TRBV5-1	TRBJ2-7	CASSLMFDRSYEQYF	TGCGCCAGCAGCTTGATGTTCGACAGATCCTACGAGCAGTACTTC
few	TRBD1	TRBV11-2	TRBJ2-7	CASSSWGTGGDEQYF	TGTGCCAGCAGCTCCTGGGGGACAGGGGGGGACGAGCAGTACTTC
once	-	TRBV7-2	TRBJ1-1	CASSLWAVGTMNTEAFF	TGTGCCAGCAGCTTATGGGCGGTAGGGACAATGAACACTGAAGCTTTCTTT
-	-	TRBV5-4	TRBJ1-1	CASSLYTEAFF	TGTGCCAGCAGCTTGTACACTGAAGCTTTCTTT
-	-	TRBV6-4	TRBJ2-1	CASSDLAGYEQFF	TGTGCCAGCAGTGACTTAGCAGGGTATGAGCAGTTCTTC
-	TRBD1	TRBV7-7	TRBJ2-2	CASSFGTVNTGELFF	TGTGCCAGCAGCTTCGGGACAGTGAACACCGGGGAGCTGTTTTTT
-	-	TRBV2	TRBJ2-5	CASSYRSSQETQYF	TGTGCCAGCAGTTACCGGTCCTCTCAAGAGACCCAGTACTTC
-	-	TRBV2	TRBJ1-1	CASSEVGIEAFF	TGTGCCAGCAGTGAAGTCGGGATTGAAGCTTTCTTT
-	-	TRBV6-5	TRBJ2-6	CASRPGANVLTF	TGTGCCAGCAGACCTGGGGCCAACGTCCTGACTTTC
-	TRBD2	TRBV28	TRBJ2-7	CASSSPTSNRYEQYF	TGTGCCAGCAGTTCTCCGACTAGCAACAGATACGAGCAGTACTTC
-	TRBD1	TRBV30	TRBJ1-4	CAWSYPQGAGEKLFF	TGTGCCTGGTCCTATCCACAGGGGGCTGGTGAAAAACTGTTTTTT
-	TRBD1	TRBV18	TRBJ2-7	CASSLSTGDSYEQYF	TGTGCCAGCTCACTGTCGACAGGGGACTCCTACGAGCAGTACTTC
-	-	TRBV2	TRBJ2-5	CASSPDPIYGETQYF	TGTGCCAGCAGCCCCGACCCGATATATGGAGAGACCCAGTACTTC
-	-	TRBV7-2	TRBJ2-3	CASTTTDTQYF	TGTGCCAGCACTACCACAGATACGCAGTATTTT
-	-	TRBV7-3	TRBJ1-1	CASSFDSTGTEAFF	TGTGCCAGCAGTTTCGACAGTACGGGCACTGAAGCTTTCTTT
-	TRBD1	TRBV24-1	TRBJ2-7	CATSDAGTGVHEQYF	TGTGCCACCAGTGACGCCGGGACAGGGGTCCACGAGCAGTACTTC
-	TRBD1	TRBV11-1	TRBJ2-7	CASSLGSGTEWYEQYF	TGTGCCAGCAGCTTAGGATCCGGGACAGAGTGGTACGAGCAGTACTTC
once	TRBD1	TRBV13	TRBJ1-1	CASSPRDRGRGWTEAFF	TGTGCCAGCAGCCCCAGGGACAGGGGGCGTGGATGGACTGAAGCTTTCTTT
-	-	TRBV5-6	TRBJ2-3	CASSPAGRRTDTQYF	TGTGCCAGCTCCCCGGCTGGCAGACGCACAGATACGCAGTATTTT
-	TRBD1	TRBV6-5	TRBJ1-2	CASSYWTGATSYGYTF	TGTGCCAGCAGTTACTGGACAGGGGCTACAAGCTATGGCTACACCTTC
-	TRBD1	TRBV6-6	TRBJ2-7	CASTPSGGQAPYEQYF	TGTGCCAGCACCCCCTCCGGGGGACAGGCGCCCTACGAGCAGTACTTC
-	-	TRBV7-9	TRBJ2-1	CASSPGGRSYNEQFF	TGTGCCAGCAGCCCGGGGGGCCGGTCCTACAATGAGCAGTTCTTC
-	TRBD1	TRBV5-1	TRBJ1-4	CASSLAPTGGGEKLFF	TGCGCCAGCAGCTTGGCCCCGACAGGGGGAGGTGAAAAACTGTTTTTT
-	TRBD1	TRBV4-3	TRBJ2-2	CASSHEPGQRDTGELFF	TGCGCCAGCAGCCACGAACCGGGACAGCGAGACACCGGGGAGCTGTTTTTT
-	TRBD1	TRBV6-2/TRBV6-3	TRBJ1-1	CASRPQRTGLGLEAFF	TGTGCCAGCAGACCTCAACGGACAGGGCTGGGGCTCGAAGCTTTCTTT
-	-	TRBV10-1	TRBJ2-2	CASIDRDTRTGELFF	TGCGCCAGCATAGACCGGGACACCAGAACCGGGGAGCTGTTTTTT
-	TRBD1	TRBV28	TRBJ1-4	CASSAGQGQSREKLFF	TGTGCCAGCAGTGCCGGACAGGGCCAGTCTCGCGAAAAACTGTTTTTT
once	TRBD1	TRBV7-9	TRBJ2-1	CASSSPGGRVSYNEQFF	TGTGCCAGCAGCTCTCCAGGGGGCAGGGTATCCTACAATGAGCAGTTCTTC
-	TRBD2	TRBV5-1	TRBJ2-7	CASSPPGLAGALSYEQYF	TGCGCCAGCAGTCCTCCGGGACTAGCGGGAGCGCTCTCCTACGAGCAGTACTTC
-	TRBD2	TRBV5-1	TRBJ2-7	CASSLAILAGGYEQYF	TGCGCCAGCAGCTTGGCCATACTAGCGGGGGGCTACGAGCAGTACTTC
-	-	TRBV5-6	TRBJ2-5	CASSLGLGQQETQYF	TGTGCCAGCAGCTTGGGGCTAGGACAGCAAGAGACCCAGTACTTC
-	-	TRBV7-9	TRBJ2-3	CASSLGGGLQNTQYF	TGTGCCAGCAGCCTAGGCGGTGGACTTCAAAATACGCAGTATTTT
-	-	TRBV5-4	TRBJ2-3	CASSSARVINTQYF	TGTGCCAGCAGCTCAGCGAGGGTCATAAATACGCAGTATTTT
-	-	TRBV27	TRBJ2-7	CASSLGFEQYF	TGTGCCAGCAGTTTGGGGTTCGAGCAGTACTTC
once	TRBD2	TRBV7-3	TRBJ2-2	CASNPSGGETGELFF	TGTGCCAGCAACCCTAGCGGGGGGGAAACCGGGGAGCTGTTTTTT
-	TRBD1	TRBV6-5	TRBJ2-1	CASRRTGSSYNEQFF	TGTGCCAGCAGGAGGACAGGGAGCTCCTACAATGAGCAGTTCTTC
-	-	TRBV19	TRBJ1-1	CASSARAGNTEAFF	TGTGCCAGTAGTGCCCGGGCCGGGAACACTGAAGCTTTCTTT
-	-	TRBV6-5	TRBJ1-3	CASTPRLRNTIYF	TGTGCCAGCACCCCCCGGCTGAGAAACACCATATATTTT
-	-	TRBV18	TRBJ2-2	CASSPRGGELFF	TGTGCCAGCTCACCGCGGGGCGGGGAGCTGTTTTTT
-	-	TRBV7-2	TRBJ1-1	CASSLRGFDTEAFF	TGTGCCAGCAGCTTACGGGGTTTCGACACTGAAGCTTTCTTT
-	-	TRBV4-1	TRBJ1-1	CASSQGDTEAFF	TGCGCCAGCAGCCAAGGTGACACTGAAGCTTTCTTT
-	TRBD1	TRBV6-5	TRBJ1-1	CASSTGKAEAFF	TGTGCCAGCTCGACAGGGAAGGCTGAAGCTTTCTTT
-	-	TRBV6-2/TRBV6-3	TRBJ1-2	CASSSIHRNYGYTF	TGTGCCAGCAGTTCGATACACCGTAACTATGGCTACACCTTC
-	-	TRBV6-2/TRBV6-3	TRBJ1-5	CASSQGNRNQPQHF	TGTGCCAGCAGTCAGGGGAATCGCAATCAGCCCCAGCATTTT
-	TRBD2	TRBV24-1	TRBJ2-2	CATSTTSGNTGELFF	TGTGCCACCAGCACCACTAGCGGGAACACCGGGGAGCTGTTTTTT
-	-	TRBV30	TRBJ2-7	CAWSVDSALEQYF	TGTGCCTGGAGTGTCGACTCGGCCCTCGAGCAGTACTTC
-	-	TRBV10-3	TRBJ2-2	CAISAGQPPGTGELFF	TGTGCCATCAGTGCAGGGCAGCCTCCGGGCACCGGGGAGCTGTTTTTT